This TCR beta chain was captured in a study of control samples from healthy donors and cancer patients. The germline V and J ends were trimmed by 3 bases and 0 bases, with 7 bases remaining between them. CDR1 and CDR2 (germline): KGHSH, LQKENI. The CDR3 contains 14 residues. Assay: immunoSEQ multiplex PCR; the TCRdb copy retains only in-frame clones and omits some. Altogether 100,000 to 150,000 clones are present, under 90% being singletons, with the ten largest covering over 6.5%. The chain combines TRBV18 with TRBJ2-3; no firm D call. Input material: PBMCs. The TCR originated in a man aged 45 to 65 with head and neck cancer. CDR3 nucleotides: TGTGCCAGCTCACCGACACCTAGCACAGATACGCAGTATTTT. Amino acid sequence: CASSPTPSTDTQYF.